One sample yielded the 26 T cell receptor beta chains listed below, sequenced in a study of T cell repertoires in cytomegalovirus infection. TCRdb used MiXCR to reprocess the reads, holding one entry per CDR3 protein. The sample shows approximately 500,000 distinct CDR3 sequences, around 10% of them seen only once. The sample consisted of PBMCs. These receptors came from a human donor in good health (CMV status not recorded). Some clones in this sample may be carry-over from other donors' samples.

In this sample, this clonotype turned up many times. In DNA form, the CDR3 reads TGTGCCACCAGCCCAGACAAAAACTATGGCTACACCTTC. Encoded protein: CATSPDKNYGYTF. The rearrangement joins TRBV15 to TRBJ1-2; D is unresolved. The CDR3 totals 13 residues. The V and J ends lost 5 bases and 2 bases respectively, with 9 bases between them. Looked up from germline, CDR1 is LNHNV and CDR2 is YYDKDF (reference sequence).

V is TRBV9 and J is TRBJ2-5; D call uncertain. Germline loops: CDR1 SGDLS, CDR2 YYNGEE. This CDR3 has 13 residues. V dropped 0 bases and J dropped 0 bases, with 3 bases sitting between them. The DNA of the CDR3 is TGTGCCAGCAGCGTAGGCTACCAAGAGACCCAGTACTTC. Protein: CASSVGYQETQYF.

This clonotype has a count of ten or more. V is TRBV6-2 or TRBV6-3 and J is TRBJ2-2; D is undetermined. CDR3 length: 12 amino acids. V was shortened by 7 bases and J by 13 bases, with 16 bases between the two germline ends. CDR1 and CDR2 (germline): MNHEY, SVGEGT. In nucleotides, the CDR3 is TGTGCCAGCACCTCGGACCTCCTGAGGCTGTTTTTT. Translating gives CASTSDLLRLFF.

This clonotype has a count of ten or more. The V call is TRBV27, the J call TRBJ1-1, with 9 bases aligning to TRBD1. In germline, CDR1 is MNHEY, CDR2 SMNVEV (reference sequence). This CDR3 is built from 14 residues. V was pared by 8 bases and J by 11 bases, with 15 bases of the junction left unmatched. This chain's CDR3 is CASVEGQGPPRAFF. In DNA form, the CDR3 reads TGTGCCAGCGTCGAAGGACAGGGGCCTCCAAGGGCTTTCTTT.

The V and J genes are TRBV19 and TRBJ1-1; the D gene is possibly TRBD1 (5 bases). The CDR3 is made up of 14 amino acids. The ends were cut back, 7 bases at V and 0 bases at J, with 12 bases in the middle. The germline CDR1 and CDR2 sequences are LNHDA and SQIVND (reference sequence). CDR3: CASTRGGMNTEAFF. CDR3 DNA sequence: TGTGCCAGTACTCGGGGCGGGATGAACACTGAAGCTTTCTTT. The full variable domain, completed using reference TRBV19 and TRBJ1-1, is DGGITQSPKYLFRKEGQNVTLSCEQNLNHDAMYWYRQDPGQGLRLIYYSQIVNDFQKGDIAEGYSVSREKKESFPLTVTSAQKNPTAFYLCASTRGGMNTEAFFGQGTRLTVV.

In its sample, this clonotype was seen many times. V usage is TRBV7-3 and J usage is TRBJ2-1; no reliable D call. Trimming removed 5 bases at V and 0 bases at J, with 8 bases between. The CDR3 is made up of 14 amino acids. The germline CDR1 and CDR2 sequences are SGHTA and FQGTGA. CDR3 sequence reads: CASSAQNSYNEQFF. CDR3 nucleotide sequence: TGTGCCAGCAGCGCGCAGAACTCCTACAATGAGCAGTTCTTC.

V is TRBV7-9 and J is TRBJ1-1; D might be TRBD1 (5 bases). This CDR3 spans 15 amino acids. The germline V gene encodes CDR1 SEHNR and CDR2 FQNEAQ (reference sequence). V shed 6 bases and J shed 0 bases, with 14 bases lying between them. The CDR3 nucleotides read TGTGCCAGCAGGGAAGAGGGACCGATGAACACTGAAGCTTTCTTT. Translated, it gives CASREEGPMNTEAFF.

This clonotype was detected ten times or more. J is TRBJ1-1 and V is TRBV7-2, with D unclear. Trimming shortened V by 2 bases and J by 2 bases, and 9 bases separated the two germline ends. CDR3 length: 14 amino acids. Germline CDR1 is SGHTA and CDR2 is FQGNSA. CDR3 in DNA: TGTGCCAGCAGCTTAAGATTAGGAAACACTGAAGCTTTCTTT. Its translation is CASSLRLGNTEAFF. Full variable domain (rest looked up from reference TRBV7-2 and TRBJ1-1): GAGVSQSPSNKVTEKGKDVELRCDPISGHTALYWYRQSLGQGLEFLIYFQGNSAPDKSGLPSDRFSAERTGGSVSTLTIQRTQQEDSAVYLCASSLRLGNTEAFFGQGTRLTVV.

This clonotype showed up many times. The rearrangement uses TRBV7-2 and TRBJ1-2; 8 bases align to TRBD1. The V segment lost 9 bases and the J segment 5 bases; nucleotides outside the gene matches: 5. CDR3 length equals 12 residues. Germline loops: CDR1 SGHTA, CDR2 FQGNSA. The CDR3 sequence: CASGQGDYGYTF. The CDR3 region has the DNA TGTGCCAGTGGACAGGGTGATTATGGCTACACCTTC.

This clonotype was detected ten times or more. The chain carries TRBV23-1 and TRBJ2-3, with no clear D. TRBV23-1 falls under the ORF class, with uncertain function. Trimming removed 2 bases from V and 0 bases from J, with 6 bases in between. The CDR3 runs 14 residues. This chain's CDR3 is CASSQGVSTDTQYF. In DNA, the CDR3 is TGCGCCAGCAGTCAAGGGGTTAGCACAGATACGCAGTATTTT.

The chain uses TRBV2 and TRBJ1-2, with TRBD1 as a possible D gene (6 bases). This CDR3 region has 15 residues. Germline CDR1 reads SNHLY; CDR2 reads FYNNEI. V was clipped by 2 bases and J by 4 bases, with 14 bases between them. CDR3 sequence reads: CASSETGRRGYGYTF. The CDR3 DNA is TGTGCCAGCAGTGAAACAGGGCGAAGGGGCTATGGCTACACCTTC.

This clonotype was recorded at least ten times. The CDR3 spells CASKLGGELFF. Here the CDR3 DNA reads TGTGCCAGCAAGCTGGGGGGGGAGCTGTTTTTT. The chain has TRBV12-3 or TRBV12-4 and TRBJ2-2; no reliable D call. The length of the CDR3 is 11 residues. Trimming left V 7 bases short and J 8 bases short, with 8 bases between.

The V gene is TRBV18, the J gene TRBJ1-1; possibly TRBD1 for D (6 bases). The V gene's germline CDR1 is KGHSH and CDR2 LQKENI. Trimming cost V 2 bases and J 4 bases, with 14 bases left between them. The CDR3 consists of 15 residues. Here the CDR3 reads CASSPMGGWSTEAFF. The CDR3 nucleotides are TGTGCCAGCTCACCAATGGGGGGCTGGAGCACTGAAGCTTTCTTT.

At least ten counts were recorded for this clonotype. The chain joins TRBV4-1 to TRBJ1-1, with D uncertain. The CDR3 has 14 residues. Trimming removed 1 base at V and 4 bases at J, with 10 bases between. Germline V CDR1 and CDR2: MGHRA, YSYEKL. The CDR3 sequence: CASSQVTGRTEAFF. Here the CDR3 DNA reads TGCGCCAGCAGCCAAGTCACCGGGCGCACTGAAGCTTTCTTT.

Ten or more counts support this clonotype. The chain joins TRBV11-2 to TRBJ2-5, with D perhaps matching TRBD1 or TRBD2 (5 bases each). V was shortened by 5 bases and J by 3 bases, with 10 bases between the two germline ends. This CDR3 spans 13 amino acids. CDR1 is SGHAT, CDR2 FQNNGV, per germline. In DNA, the CDR3 is TGTGCCAGCAGCCGGGACGGTAAAGAGACCCAGTACTTC. As protein: CASSRDGKETQYF.

Many counts were recorded for this clonotype. The chain is built from TRBV7-9 and TRBJ2-5; 7 nucleotides match TRBD2. Germline V gene sequence: CDR1 SEHNR, CDR2 FQNEAQ (reference sequence). This CDR3 has 19 residues. The ends lost 5 bases at V and 2 bases at J; junction bases unmatched: 20. CDR3 region: CASSARVWVSRGIQETQYF. CDR3 DNA: TGTGCCAGCAGCGCTAGGGTGTGGGTTTCGCGGGGGATACAAGAGACCCAGTACTTC.

This clonotype was seen repeatedly, ten times or more. The rearrangement uses TRBV5-1 and TRBJ1-5; 7 nucleotides align to TRBD1. The CDR3 extends over 14 amino acids. J was trimmed by 6 bases and V by 4 bases; bases with no gene match: 7. The germline V gene has CDR1 SGHRS and CDR2 YFSETQ. This CDR3 is CASSPAAGGQPQHF. The CDR3 coding sequence is TGCGCCAGCAGCCCAGCGGCAGGGGGTCAGCCCCAGCATTTT.

This clonotype was found a few times. The V gene is TRBV3-1, the J gene TRBJ1-1; no definite D call. The germline V gene has CDR1 LGHDT and CDR2 YNNKEL (reference sequence). With 1 base removed from V and 1 base from J, the gap between germline ends came to 4 bases. CDR3 length equals 13 residues. CDR3 in DNA: TGTGCCAGCAGCCAAGTCTCGAACACTGAAGCTTTCTTT. Protein: CASSQVSNTEAFF. Supplemented by reference TRBV3-1 and TRBJ1-1, the full variable domain reads DTAVSQTPKYLVTQMGNDKSIKCEQNLGHDTMYWYKQDSKKFLKIMFSYNNKELIINETVPNRFSPKSPDKAHLNLHINSLELGDSAVYFCASSQVSNTEAFFGQGTRLTVV.

V and J are TRBV2 and TRBJ1-2, with 7 bases matching TRBD1. CDR3 length equals 13 residues. V was clipped by 8 bases and J by 4 bases; unmatched bases: 7. The germline V gene encodes CDR1 SNHLY and CDR2 FYNNEI. CDR3 residues: CASLGQRFYGYTF. DNA for the CDR3: TGTGCCAGCTTGGGACAGAGGTTCTATGGCTACACCTTC.

The table lists this clonotype with many counts. The V and J genes are TRBV7-2 and TRBJ1-1; 7 bases map to TRBD1. Germline assignment: CDR1 SGHTA and CDR2 FQGNSA. The junction had 19 bases not matched to a gene; V was cut back by 2 bases and J by 7 bases. This CDR3 has 18 amino acids. The CDR3 spells CASSLNGGGTLPLREAFF. DNA of the CDR3: TGTGCCAGCAGCTTAAATGGAGGGGGCACCCTCCCTCTGCGTGAAGCTTTCTTT.

V is TRBV10-3 and J is TRBJ2-1, with 9 bases matching TRBD2. Germline loops: CDR1 ENHRY, CDR2 SYGVKD. The CDR3 sequence is 14 residues long. With V trimmed by 8 bases and J by 5 bases, 7 bases remained unmatched. This CDR3 is CAILAGGPHNEQFF. CDR3 DNA: TGTGCCATCCTTGCGGGAGGGCCGCACAATGAGCAGTTCTTC.

There are many counts of this clonotype. The chain combines TRBV28 with TRBJ1-4; TRBD1 aligns across 10 bases. This CDR3 has 16 amino acids. Germline V gene data show CDR1 as MDHEN and CDR2 as SYDVKM. J was trimmed by 0 bases and V by 6 bases; bases with no gene match: 4. The CDR3 is CASREGQGPTNEKLFF. The CDR3 DNA reads as TGTGCCAGCAGGGAGGGACAGGGGCCAACTAATGAAAAACTGTTTTTT.

This clonotype was counted ten times or more. The chain employs TRBV5-5 and TRBJ2-7; D may match TRBD1 or TRBD2 (5 bases each). The V gene lost 5 bases and the J gene lost 1 base, with 13 bases spanning the gap. Germline CDR1 SGHKS, CDR2 YYEKEE (reference sequence). The CDR3 is 14 residues long. DNA for the CDR3: TGTGCCAGCAGTTCCGGGACGCCATCCTACGAGCAGTACTTC. It encodes CASSSGTPSYEQYF. The whole variable domain, filled in from reference TRBV5-5 and TRBJ2-7, reads DAGVTQSPTHLIKTRGQQVTLRCSPISGHKSVSWYQQVLGQGPQFIFQYYEKEERGRGNFPDRFSARQFPNYSSELNVNALLLGDSALYLCASSSGTPSYEQYFGPGTRLTVT.

This clonotype was observed at least ten times. The rearrangement uses TRBV20-1 and TRBJ1-1, with 10 nucleotides matching TRBD1. The CDR3 consists of 16 residues. Per germline, CDR1 DFQATT and CDR2 SNEGSKA (reference sequence). Unmatched junction bases numbered 7, after V lost 3 bases and J lost 0 bases. The DNA for the CDR3 is TGCAGTGCTAGCCCGGACAGGGGGACCATGAACACTGAAGCTTTCTTT. Protein sequence: CSASPDRGTMNTEAFF.

With regard to this clonotype: The conserved closing phenylalanine or tryptophan is absent in this CDR3, likely reflecting a read error. No DNA is shown, since the ends of the CDR3 on it are uncertain; the CDR3 is the one TCRdb lists. This CDR3 is CAVGTGAI. This sequence joins TRBV12-5 and TRBJ1-1; no check of the table's D call, TRBD1, against the DNA was made. The CDR3 is 8 amino acids long, termini counted. The germline CDR1 and CDR2 sequences are LGHNT and FRNRAP.

The table lists this clonotype with many counts. The chain is built from TRBV7-2 and TRBJ2-2, with 14 positions matching TRBD2. CDR1 is SGHTA and CDR2 is FQGNSA in the germline V gene. The ends lost 5 bases at V and 4 bases at J; junction bases unmatched: 9. CDR3 length: 18 residues. CDR3 DNA: TGTGCCAGCAGCCCCGGGACTAGCGGGGGTAAAATCACCGGGGAGCTGTTTTTT. This sequence encodes CASSPGTSGGKITGELFF.